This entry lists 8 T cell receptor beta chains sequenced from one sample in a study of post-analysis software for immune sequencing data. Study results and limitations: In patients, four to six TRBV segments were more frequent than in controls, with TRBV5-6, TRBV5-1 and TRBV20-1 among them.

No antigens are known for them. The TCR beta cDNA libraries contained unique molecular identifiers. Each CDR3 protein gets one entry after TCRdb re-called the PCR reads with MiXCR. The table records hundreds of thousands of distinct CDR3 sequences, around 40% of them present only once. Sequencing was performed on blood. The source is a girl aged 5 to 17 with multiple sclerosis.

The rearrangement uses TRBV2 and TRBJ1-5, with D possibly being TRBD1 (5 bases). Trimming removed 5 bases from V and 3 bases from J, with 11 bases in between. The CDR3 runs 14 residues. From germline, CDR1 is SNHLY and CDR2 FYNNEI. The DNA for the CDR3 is TGTGCCAGCAGTTTTGACAGATCCAATCAGCCCCAGCATTTT. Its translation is CASSFDRSNQPQHF.

The CDR3 spells CRGGFINTEAFF. CDR3 coding DNA: TGCAGGGGGGGCTTCATCAACACTGAAGCTTTCTTT. This rearrangement joins TRBV20-1 to TRBJ1-1; D perhaps matches TRBD1 (6 bases). CDR3 length: 12 amino acids. Germline values: CDR1 DFQATT, CDR2 SNEGSKA (reference sequence).

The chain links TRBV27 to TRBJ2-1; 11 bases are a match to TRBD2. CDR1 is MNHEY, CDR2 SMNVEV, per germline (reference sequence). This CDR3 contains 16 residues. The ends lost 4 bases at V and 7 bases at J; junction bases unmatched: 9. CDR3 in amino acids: CASSSPLAGGRNEQFF. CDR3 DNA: TGTGCCAGCAGTTCTCCCTTAGCGGGAGGGCGGAATGAGCAGTTCTTC.

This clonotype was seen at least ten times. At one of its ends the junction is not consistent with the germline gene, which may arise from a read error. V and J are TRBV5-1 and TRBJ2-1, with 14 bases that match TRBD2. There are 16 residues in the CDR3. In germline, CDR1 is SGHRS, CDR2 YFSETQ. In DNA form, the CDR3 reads TGTGCCAGCAGTTTAGGGGGGACTAGCGGGAGCAATGAGCAGTTCTTC. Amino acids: CASSLGGTSGSNEQFF.

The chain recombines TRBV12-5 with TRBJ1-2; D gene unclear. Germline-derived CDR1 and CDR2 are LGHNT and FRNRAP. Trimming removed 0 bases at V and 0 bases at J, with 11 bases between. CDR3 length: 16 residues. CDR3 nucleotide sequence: TGTGCTAGTGGTTTGGTTGAGGGTTGGGCTAACTATGGCTACACCTTC. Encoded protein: CASGLVEGWANYGYTF.

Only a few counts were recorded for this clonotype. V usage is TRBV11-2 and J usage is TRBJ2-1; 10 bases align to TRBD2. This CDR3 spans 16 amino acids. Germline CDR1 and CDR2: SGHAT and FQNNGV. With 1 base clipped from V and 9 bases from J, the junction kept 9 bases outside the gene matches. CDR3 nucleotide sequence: TGTGCCAGCAGCTTAGTCAGCCCTAGCGGGAGTGGTGAGCAGTTCTTC. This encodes CASSLVSPSGSGEQFF.

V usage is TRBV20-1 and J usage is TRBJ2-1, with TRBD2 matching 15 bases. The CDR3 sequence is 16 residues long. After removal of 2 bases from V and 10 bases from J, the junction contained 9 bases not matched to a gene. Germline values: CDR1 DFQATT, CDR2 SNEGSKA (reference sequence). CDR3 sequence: CSARPPGLAGGGEQFF. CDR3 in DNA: TGCAGTGCTAGACCACCGGGACTAGCGGGAGGAGGAGAGCAGTTCTTC.

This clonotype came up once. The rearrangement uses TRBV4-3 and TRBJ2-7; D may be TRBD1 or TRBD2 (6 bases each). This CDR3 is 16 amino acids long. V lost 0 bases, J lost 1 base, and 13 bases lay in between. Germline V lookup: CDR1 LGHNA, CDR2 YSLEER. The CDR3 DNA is TGCGCCAGCAGCCAAGAAAGGGGGGTCAGTTCCTACGAGCAGTACTTC. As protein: CASSQERGVSSYEQYF.